A single count supports the clone carrying this T cell receptor (beta chain). The sample comes from a study of blood T cells in healthy people across ages. This CDR3 is 15 amino acids long. CDR1 is SGHTA and CDR2 is FQGNSA in the germline V gene. V was pared by 4 bases and J by 1 base, with 12 bases between. Primers used in a second PCR of about 7 to 12 cycles were a sample-barcoded 5' primer and a J-beta primer mix. TCRdb redid the calling of the 5' RACE reads with MiXCR, one entry per CDR3 protein. Counted here are hundreds of thousands of distinct CDR3 sequences, less than 35% occurring once; the ten biggest clones make up roughly 17%.

The chain joins TRBV7-2 to TRBJ2-3; the D gene is possibly TRBD1 (5 bases). The source of this sequence is a woman older than 75 in good health. The specimen sequenced was blood. The CDR3 sequence is CASSSSGYGTDTQYF. The DNA of the CDR3 is TGTGCCAGCAGCTCCTCAGGGTATGGCACAGATACGCAGTATTTT.